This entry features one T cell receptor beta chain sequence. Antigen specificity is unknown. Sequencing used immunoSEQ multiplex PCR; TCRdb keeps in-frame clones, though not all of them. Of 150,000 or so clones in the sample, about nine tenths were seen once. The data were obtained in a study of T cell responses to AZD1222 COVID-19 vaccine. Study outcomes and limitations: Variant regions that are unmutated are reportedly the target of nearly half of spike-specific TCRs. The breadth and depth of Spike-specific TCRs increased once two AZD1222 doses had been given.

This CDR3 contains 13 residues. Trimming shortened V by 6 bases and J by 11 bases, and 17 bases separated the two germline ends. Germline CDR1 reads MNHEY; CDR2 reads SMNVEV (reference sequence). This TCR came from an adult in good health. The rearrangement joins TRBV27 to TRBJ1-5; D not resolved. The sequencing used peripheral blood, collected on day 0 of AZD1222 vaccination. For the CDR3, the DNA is TGTGCCAGCAGACCGACTTCGGGGAGGGCCCAGCATTTT. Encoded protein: CASRPTSGRAQHF.